These T cell receptor beta chains were read from a single sample in a study of OX40 agonist ivuxolimab in advanced cancers. Data came from immunoSEQ multiplex PCR; TCRdb stores just in-frame clones and leaves some out. This sample has tens of thousands of clones, with about 84% found just once. The sequences come from CD4+ or CD8+ T cells sorted from blood, collected in a trial of the OX40 agonist ivuxolimab. These receptors originate from an adult with an advanced solid tumor such as melanoma, head and neck, liver or kidney cancer. The CDR3 runs from the conserved cysteine through the conserved F or W. The order of the fields is V gene, D gene, clone size, J gene, CDR3 DNA, CDR3 protein. A D gene is named only where the DNA matches it firmly. Size is omitted from some rows. Given values are once, few, many or a class for expanded clones.

V: TRBV5-1; D: .; size: .; J: TRBJ1-4; DNA: TGCGCCAGCAGCCCGACAGGACCCGAAAAACTGTTTTTT; CDR3: CASSPTGPEKLFF
V: TRBV2; D: .; size: few; J: TRBJ1-2; DNA: TGTGCCAGCAGTGAAGAAGGGTCTAACTATGGCTACACCTTC; CDR3: CASSEEGSNYGYTF
V: TRBV28; D: .; size: few; J: TRBJ1-1; DNA: TGTGCCAGTACGACTAGGGGTAGCACTGAAGCTTTCTTT; CDR3: CASTTRGSTEAFF
V: TRBV11-2; D: TRBD1; size: .; J: TRBJ1-5; DNA: TGTGCCAGCAGCTTAGGGGGGACAGACAATCAGCCCCAGCATTTT; CDR3: CASSLGGTDNQPQHF
V: TRBV2; D: .; size: few; J: TRBJ1-2; DNA: TGTGCCAGCAGTGAAGGGAGGAACTATGGCTACACCTTC; CDR3: CASSEGRNYGYTF
V: TRBV6-4; D: .; size: once; J: TRBJ2-1; DNA: TGTGCCAGCAGTAACAGGGTCAATGAGCAGTTCTTC; CDR3: CASSNRVNEQFF
V: TRBV5-1; D: .; size: .; J: TRBJ2-1; DNA: TGCGCCAGCAGCTTGACGTCACAGACCTACAATGAGCAGTTCTTC; CDR3: CASSLTSQTYNEQFF
V: TRBV28; D: .; size: .; J: TRBJ2-2; DNA: TGTGCCAGCAGTTGGACTAGGGGGGCCTTCGGGGAGCTGTTTTTT; CDR3: CASSWTRGAFGELFF
V: TRBV7-2; D: TRBD1; size: .; J: TRBJ1-2; DNA: TGTGCCAGCAGCGCCGCCGGGACAGGGCATGGCTACACCTTC; CDR3: CASSAAGTGHGYTF
V: TRBV20-1; D: TRBD2; size: .; J: TRBJ2-1; DNA: TGCAGTGCAAGACTAGCGGCAGAGCAGTTCTTC; CDR3: CSARLAAEQFF
V: TRBV11-3; D: .; size: few; J: TRBJ2-1; DNA: TGTGCCAGCAGGAGAGGTTCACGGGCCCGGGACCGCCTGTACAATGAGCAGTTCTTC; CDR3: CASRRGSRARDRLYNEQFF
V: TRBV5-5; D: .; size: .; J: TRBJ2-5; DNA: TGTGCCAGCAGCTTGAGGGCAGATCAAGAGACCCAGTACTTC; CDR3: CASSLRADQETQYF
V: TRBV7-9; D: .; size: .; J: TRBJ1-4; DNA: TGTGCCAGCAGCTTAGCGGTCGGCAGGGGTGGTGAAAAACTGTTTTTT; CDR3: CASSLAVGRGGEKLFF
V: TRBV5-1; D: TRBD2; size: .; J: TRBJ2-2; DNA: TGCGCCAGCAGCCCGAGACTAGCGGGGCACACCGGGGAGCTGTTTTTT; CDR3: CASSPRLAGHTGELFF
V: TRBV29-1; D: TRBD1; size: once; J: TRBJ2-7; DNA: TGCAGCGCAGCACAGGGGATCTACGAGCAGTACTTC; CDR3: CSAAQGIYEQYF
V: TRBV5-1; D: TRBD1; size: once; J: TRBJ1-1; DNA: TGCGCCAGCAGCAGAACTAGGGGGCCGAACACTGAAGCTTTCTTT; CDR3: CASSRTRGPNTEAFF
V: TRBV18; D: TRBD1; size: .; J: TRBJ2-2; DNA: TGTGCCAGCTCATCCGACAGGGGGCTTATGAACACCGGGGAGCTGTTTTTT; CDR3: CASSSDRGLMNTGELFF